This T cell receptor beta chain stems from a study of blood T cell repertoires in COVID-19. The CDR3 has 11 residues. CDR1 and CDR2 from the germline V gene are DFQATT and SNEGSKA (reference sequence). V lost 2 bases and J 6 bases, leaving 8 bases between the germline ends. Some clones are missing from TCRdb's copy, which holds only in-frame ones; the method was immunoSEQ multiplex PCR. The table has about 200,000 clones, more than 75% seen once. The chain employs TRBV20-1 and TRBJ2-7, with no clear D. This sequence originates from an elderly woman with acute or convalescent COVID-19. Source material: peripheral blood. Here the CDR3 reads CSARHDSEQYF. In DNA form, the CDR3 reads TGCAGTGCTAGACACGACTCCGAGCAGTACTTC.